These 5 T cell receptor beta chains share one sample of origin, sequenced in a study of T cell responses to AZD1222 COVID-19 vaccine. The data were produced by immunoSEQ multiplex PCR, yet TCRdb's version contains in-frame clones alone and is incomplete. The table lists some 86,000 clones, over 75% of them singletons, with around 20% in the top ten. Sequencing used peripheral blood, obtained on day 0 of AZD1222 vaccination. All receptors come from an adult in good health.

The chain recombines TRBV19 with TRBJ1-5; D remains ambiguous. Germline V lookup: CDR1 LNHDA, CDR2 SQIVND (reference sequence). This CDR3 region has 16 residues. Trimming took off 7 bases at V and 1 base at J, with 17 bases between the two ends. CDR3 protein: CASTLKNLESNQPQHF. CDR3 in DNA: TGTGCCAGTACCTTAAAGAACTTGGAGAGCAATCAGCCCCAGCATTTT.

The chain recombines TRBV5-4 with TRBJ1-2; D call uncertain. The CDR3 extends over 17 amino acids. V gave up 4 bases and J gave up 0 bases, with 19 bases separating them. The germline CDR1 and CDR2 sequences are SGHNT and YYREEE (reference sequence). CDR3 loop: CASSPEGSPEANYGYTF. Here the CDR3 DNA reads TGTGCCAGCAGCCCCGAAGGGAGCCCGGAAGCTAACTATGGCTACACCTTC.

This clone appeared a few times. V is TRBV28 and J is TRBJ2-2; no definite D call. Trimming stripped 4 bases from V and 1 base from J, with 7 bases between. The CDR3 runs 14 residues. Germline-derived CDR1 and CDR2 are MDHEN and SYDVKM. In DNA form, the CDR3 reads TGTGCCAGCAGTTCCAACCTGAACACCGGGGAGCTGTTTTTT. Protein product: CASSSNLNTGELFF.

In the case of this clone: The junction departs from germline at one end; a sequencing error may be responsible. The chain links TRBV12-3 or TRBV12-4 to TRBJ2-7; 12 bases are shared with TRBD2. CDR3 length: 13 residues. CDR3 coding DNA: TGTGCCAGCAGTCTAGCGGGGGGGAACGAGCAGTACTTC. Protein sequence: CASSLAGGNEQYF.

The V gene is TRBV6-5, the J gene TRBJ2-7; D perhaps matches TRBD2 (6 bases). Germline CDR1 and CDR2: MNHEY and SVGAGI. The CDR3 runs to 13 residues. Trimming removed 5 bases from V and 5 bases from J, with 13 bases in between. In DNA form, the CDR3 reads TGTGCCAGCAGTCAGGGACTGCGGAACGAGCAGTACTTC. It specifies CASSQGLRNEQYF.